This T cell receptor (beta chain) was captured in a study of blood T cell repertoires in COVID-19. Whole-study context: Sites in the United States, Italy and Spain provided acute and convalescent COVID-19 samples. Sources were T cells, B-cell-depleted T cells, or PBMCs; the material itself was cDNA or gDNA.

Germline V gives CDR1 SGHNT, CDR2 YYREEE (reference sequence). With V trimmed by 1 base and J by 6 bases, 2 bases remained unmatched. The CDR3 covers 13 residues. This clone appeared a few times. Per the original data handling: Researchers report that nucleated cell counts were estimated from reference gene primer amplification. Generated by immunoSEQ multiplex PCR, the TCRdb table keeps only in-frame clones and is missing some. That table is the source of V, J and clone size, and D and trimming were worked out from the DNA. The top ten hold about 9% of the sample, which has roughly 100,000 clones, roughly 80% seen once.

Source material: peripheral blood. The chain links TRBV5-4 to TRBJ2-3, with 7 bases matching TRBD2. The sequence was collected from a man aged 55-75 years with active or convalescent COVID-19. Here the CDR3 reads CASSLKLADTQYF. CDR3 DNA: TGTGCCAGCAGCTTGAAACTAGCGGATACGCAGTATTTT.